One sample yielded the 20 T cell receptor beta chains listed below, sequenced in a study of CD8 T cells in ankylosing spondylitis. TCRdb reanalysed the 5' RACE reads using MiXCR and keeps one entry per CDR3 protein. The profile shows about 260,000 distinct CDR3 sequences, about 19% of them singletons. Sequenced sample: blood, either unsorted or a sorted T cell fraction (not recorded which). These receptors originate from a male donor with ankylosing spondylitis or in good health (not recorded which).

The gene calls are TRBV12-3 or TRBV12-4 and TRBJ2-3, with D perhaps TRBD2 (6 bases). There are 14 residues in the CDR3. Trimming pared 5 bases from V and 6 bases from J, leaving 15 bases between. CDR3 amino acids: CASSLTGGRDTQYF. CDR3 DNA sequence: TGTGCCAGCAGTCTTACCGGGGGTCGGGATACGCAGTATTTT.

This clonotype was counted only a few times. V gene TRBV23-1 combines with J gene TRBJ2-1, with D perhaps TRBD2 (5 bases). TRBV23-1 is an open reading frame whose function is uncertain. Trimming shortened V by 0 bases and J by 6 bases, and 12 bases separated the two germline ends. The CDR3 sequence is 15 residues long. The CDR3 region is CASSQSCEGLNEQFF. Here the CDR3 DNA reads TGCGCCAGCAGTCAATCTTGTGAGGGTCTCAATGAGCAGTTCTTC.

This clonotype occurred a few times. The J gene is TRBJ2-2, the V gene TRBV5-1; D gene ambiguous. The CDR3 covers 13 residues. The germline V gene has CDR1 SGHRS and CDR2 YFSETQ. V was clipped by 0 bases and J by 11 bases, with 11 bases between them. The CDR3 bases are TGCGCCAGCAGCTTGGAAGGCCGAACCGAGCTGTTTTTT. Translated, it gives CASSLEGRTELFF.

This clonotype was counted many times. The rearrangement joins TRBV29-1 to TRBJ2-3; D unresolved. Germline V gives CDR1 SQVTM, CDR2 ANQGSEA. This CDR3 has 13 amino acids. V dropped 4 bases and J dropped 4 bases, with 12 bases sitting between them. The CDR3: CSVGRAVADTQYF. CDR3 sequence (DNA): TGCAGCGTTGGTAGGGCCGTCGCAGATACGCAGTATTTT.

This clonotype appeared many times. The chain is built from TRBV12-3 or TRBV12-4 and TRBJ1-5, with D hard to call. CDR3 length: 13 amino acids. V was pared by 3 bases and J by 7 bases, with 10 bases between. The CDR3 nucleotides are TGTGCCAGCAGTTTCGGCGGAGAGCAGCCCCAGCATTTT. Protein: CASSFGGEQPQHF.

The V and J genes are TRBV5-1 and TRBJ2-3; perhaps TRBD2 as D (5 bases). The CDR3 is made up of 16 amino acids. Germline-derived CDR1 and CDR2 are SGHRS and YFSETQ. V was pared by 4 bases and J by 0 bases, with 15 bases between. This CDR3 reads CASSGKAGPSTDTQYF. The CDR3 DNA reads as TGCGCCAGCAGCGGGAAGGCGGGCCCTAGCACAGATACGCAGTATTTT.

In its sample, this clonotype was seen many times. CDR3 amino acids: CAPKEHRNTEAFF. The CDR3 DNA reads as TGTGCCCCAAAGGAACACCGGAACACTGAAGCTTTCTTT. The rearrangement uses TRBV2 and TRBJ1-1; D remains unclear. Trimming removed 11 bases from V and 1 base from J, with 14 bases in between. CDR1 is SNHLY, CDR2 FYNNEI, per germline. The CDR3 contains 13 residues.

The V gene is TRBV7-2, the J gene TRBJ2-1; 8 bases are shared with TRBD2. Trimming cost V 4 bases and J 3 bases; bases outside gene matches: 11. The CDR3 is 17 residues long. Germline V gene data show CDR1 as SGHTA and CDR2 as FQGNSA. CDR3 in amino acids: CASSSGGAGEFYNEQFF. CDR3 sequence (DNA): TGTGCCAGCAGCTCCGGGGGGGCGGGAGAATTCTACAATGAGCAGTTCTTC.

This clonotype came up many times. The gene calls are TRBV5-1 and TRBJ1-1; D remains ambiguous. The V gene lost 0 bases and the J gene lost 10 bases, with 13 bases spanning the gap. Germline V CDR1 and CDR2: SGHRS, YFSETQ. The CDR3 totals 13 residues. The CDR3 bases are TGCGCCAGCAGCTTGGTGGCCCCAACCGGAGCTTTCTTT. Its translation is CASSLVAPTGAFF.

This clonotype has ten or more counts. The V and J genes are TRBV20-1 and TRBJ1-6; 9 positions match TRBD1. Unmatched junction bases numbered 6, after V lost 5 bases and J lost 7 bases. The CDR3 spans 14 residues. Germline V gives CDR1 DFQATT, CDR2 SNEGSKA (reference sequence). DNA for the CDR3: TGCAGTGCTCCCGACGGGACAGGGAATTCACCCCTCCACTTT. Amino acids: CSAPDGTGNSPLHF.

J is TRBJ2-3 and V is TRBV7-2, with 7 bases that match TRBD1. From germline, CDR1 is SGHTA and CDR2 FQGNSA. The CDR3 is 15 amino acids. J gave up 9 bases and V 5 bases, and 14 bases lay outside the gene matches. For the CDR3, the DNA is TGTGCCAGCAGCGCCGCGGACAGGCCCGAAACAACGCAGTATTTT. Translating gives CASSAADRPETTQYF.

CDR3 DNA sequence: TGCGCCAGCAGCTTGGATCCGACAGGAATTTACGAGCAGTACGTC. It encodes CASSLDPTGIYEQYV. The chain carries TRBV5-1 and TRBJ2-7; D is possibly TRBD1 (6 bases). The germline CDR1 and CDR2 sequences are SGHRS and YFSETQ. The CDR3 totals 15 residues. V lost 0 bases to trimming and J lost 4 bases, with 14 bases between them.

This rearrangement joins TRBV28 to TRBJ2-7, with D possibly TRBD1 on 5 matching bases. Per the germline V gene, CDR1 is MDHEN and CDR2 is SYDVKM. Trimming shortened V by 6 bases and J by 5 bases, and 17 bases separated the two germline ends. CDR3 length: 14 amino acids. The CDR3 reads CASRQDTIRNEQYV. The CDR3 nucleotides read TGTGCCAGCAGGCAGGACACTATCAGGAACGAGCAGTACGTC.

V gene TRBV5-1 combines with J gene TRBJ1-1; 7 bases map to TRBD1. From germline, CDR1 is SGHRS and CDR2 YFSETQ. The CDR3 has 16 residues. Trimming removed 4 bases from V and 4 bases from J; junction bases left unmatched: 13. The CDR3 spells CASSPGARGQPTEAFF. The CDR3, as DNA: TGCGCCAGCAGCCCGGGGGCAAGGGGACAGCCCACTGAAGCTTTCTTT.

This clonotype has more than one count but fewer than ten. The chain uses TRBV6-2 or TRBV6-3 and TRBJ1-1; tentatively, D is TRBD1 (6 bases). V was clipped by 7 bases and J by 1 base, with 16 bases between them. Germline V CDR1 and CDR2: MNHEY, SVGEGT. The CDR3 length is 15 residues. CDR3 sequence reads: CASTQQGGTNTEAFF. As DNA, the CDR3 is TGTGCCAGCACTCAACAGGGTGGTACGAACACTGAAGCTTTCTTT.

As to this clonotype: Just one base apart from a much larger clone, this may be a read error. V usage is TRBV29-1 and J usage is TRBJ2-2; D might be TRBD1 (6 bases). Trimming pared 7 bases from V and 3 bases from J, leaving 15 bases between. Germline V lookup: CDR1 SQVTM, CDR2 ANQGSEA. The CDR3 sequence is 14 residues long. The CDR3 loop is CSAQTGIDTGELFF. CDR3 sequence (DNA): TGCAGCGCCCAAACAGGGATAGACACCGGGGAGCTGTTTTTT.

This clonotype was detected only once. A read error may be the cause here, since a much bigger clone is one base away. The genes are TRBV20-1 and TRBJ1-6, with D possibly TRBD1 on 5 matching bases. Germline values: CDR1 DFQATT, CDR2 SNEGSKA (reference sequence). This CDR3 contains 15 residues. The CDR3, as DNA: TGCAGTACTAGTGTCCAGGGAACTCGGGATTCACCCCTCCACTTT. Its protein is CSTSVQGTRDSPLHF.

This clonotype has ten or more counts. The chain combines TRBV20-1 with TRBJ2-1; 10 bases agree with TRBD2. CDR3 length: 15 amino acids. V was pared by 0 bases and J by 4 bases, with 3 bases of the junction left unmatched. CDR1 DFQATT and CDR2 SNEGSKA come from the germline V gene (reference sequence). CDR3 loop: CSARDPSGGYNEQFF. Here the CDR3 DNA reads TGCAGTGCTAGAGATCCTAGCGGGGGATACAATGAGCAGTTCTTC.

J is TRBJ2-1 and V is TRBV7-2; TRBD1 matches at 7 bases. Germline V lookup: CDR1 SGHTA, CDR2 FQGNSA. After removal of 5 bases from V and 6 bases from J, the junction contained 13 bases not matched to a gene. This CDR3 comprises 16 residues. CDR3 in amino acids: CASSPTGANLPNEQFF. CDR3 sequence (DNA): TGTGCCAGCAGCCCCACAGGGGCGAACCTACCCAATGAGCAGTTCTTC.

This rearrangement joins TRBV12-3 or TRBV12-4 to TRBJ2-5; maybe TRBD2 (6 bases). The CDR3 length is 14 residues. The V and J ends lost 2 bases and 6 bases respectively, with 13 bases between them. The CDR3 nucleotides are TGTGCCAGCAGTTTAAGCGCGGGGTCGAAGACCCAGTACTTC. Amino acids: CASSLSAGSKTQYF.